The next 13 T cell receptor beta chains were all read from a single sample in a study of blood T cell repertoires in COVID-19. Profiled with immunoSEQ multiplex PCR; TCRdb holds only in-frame clones, not every one. The data hold approximately 61,000 clones, with roughly 86% observed a single time. The source material was peripheral blood. These receptors originate from a human donor in a cohort sampled during active COVID-19.

With respect to this clone: Within the sample, other DNA sequences also encode this same CDR3. The chain carries TRBV19 and TRBJ2-6; D gene unclear. Trimming removed 4 bases from V and 3 bases from J, with 4 bases in between. This CDR3 region has 13 residues. The germline gives CDR1 LNHDA, CDR2 SQIVND (reference sequence). The CDR3 nucleotides read TGTGCCAGTAGTACTAGTGGGGCCAACGTCCTGACTTTC. It yields the protein CASSTSGANVLTF.

The V call is TRBV6-5, the J call TRBJ2-5; possible D gene TRBD1, 6 bases. V was shortened by 0 bases and J by 5 bases, with 10 bases between the two germline ends. The CDR3 covers 14 residues. The germline V gene encodes CDR1 MNHEY and CDR2 SVGAGI. In DNA, the CDR3 is TGTGCCAGCAGTTACTCGAATAGGGGGGAGACCCAGTACTTC. Its translation: CASSYSNRGETQYF.

The chain has TRBV7-2 and TRBJ2-3; 12 bases fit TRBD1. Germline trimming cut 3 bases from V and 4 bases from J; bases unmatched to any gene: 8. The CDR3 is 17 amino acids. Germline CDR1 and CDR2: SGHTA and FQGNSA. In DNA form, the CDR3 reads TGTGCCAGCAGCTTTCTAGGGACAGGGGGCAGGGCAGATACGCAGTATTTT. Amino acids: CASSFLGTGGRADTQYF.

V and J are TRBV7-2 and TRBJ2-1; a weak D match, TRBD2 (6 bases). Germline V gene sequence: CDR1 SGHTA, CDR2 FQGNSA. The V end was cut by 5 bases, the J end by 4 bases, with 15 bases between. The CDR3 consists of 15 residues. DNA of the CDR3: TGTGCCAGCAGCCTCAGGGACTCGGCGTACAATGAGCAGTTCTTC. Amino acids: CASSLRDSAYNEQFF.

J is TRBJ1-4 and V is TRBV7-9; no clear D. The CDR3 has 15 amino acids. Trimming pared 5 bases from V and 0 bases from J, leaving 10 bases between. The germline CDR1 and CDR2 sequences are SEHNR and FQNEAQ (reference sequence). In DNA form, the CDR3 reads TGTGCCAGCAGCCTGGTGGGCTCAACTAATGAAAAACTGTTTTTT. Translated: CASSLVGSTNEKLFF.

This clone was observed a single time. The J gene is TRBJ2-5, the V gene TRBV9, with 9 bases that match TRBD1. The germline CDR1 and CDR2 sequences are SGDLS and YYNGEE. V was pared by 6 bases and J by 4 bases, with 7 bases of the junction left unmatched. The CDR3 loop spans 14 amino acids. CDR3 coding DNA: TGTGCCAGCACCCGACAGGGGGAGGGAGAGACCCAGTACTTC. Translating gives CASTRQGEGETQYF.

The chain joins TRBV3-1 (or the pseudogene TRBV3-2) to TRBJ2-7; perhaps TRBD2 as D (5 bases). The CDR3 runs to 15 residues. V lost 2 bases and J lost 6, with 17 bases in between. CDR1 and CDR2 (germline): LGHDT, YNNKEL (reference sequence). The CDR3 here is CASSQSPGVRGEQYF. As DNA, the CDR3 is TGTGCCAGCAGCCAATCTCCCGGAGTTCGGGGCGAGCAGTACTTC.

As DNA, the CDR3 is TGTGCCAGCAGCGTAGTTGACTGGCCCTACGAGCAGTACTTC. It is translated as CASSVVDWPYEQYF. V and J are TRBV9 and TRBJ2-7, with D uncertain. Germline CDR1 and CDR2: SGDLS and YYNGEE. Trimming stripped 0 bases from V and 2 bases from J, with 9 bases between. The CDR3 is 14 amino acids.

The chain joins TRBV5-1 to TRBJ1-1; 8 bases fit TRBD1. The trim removed 0 bases at V and 4 bases at J, leaving 5 bases unmatched. There are 15 residues in the CDR3. CDR1 SGHRS and CDR2 YFSETQ come from the germline V gene. CDR3 sequence: CASSLATGVSTEAFF. The DNA of the CDR3 is TGCGCCAGCAGCTTGGCGACAGGGGTGAGCACTGAAGCTTTCTTT.

This chain joins TRBV2 and TRBJ2-7, with D perhaps TRBD1 (5 bases). The V gene lost 7 bases and the J gene lost 5 bases, with 9 bases spanning the gap. Germline V gene data show CDR1 as SNHLY and CDR2 as FYNNEI. The CDR3 is 11 residues long. The DNA for the CDR3 is TGTGCCAGCACAGGGTTCAACGAGCAGTACTTC. This codes for CASTGFNEQYF. The complete variable domain, with remaining parts taken from reference TRBV2 and TRBJ2-7, reads EPEVTQTPSHQVTQMGQEVILRCVPISNHLYFYWYRQILGQKVEFLVSFYNNEISEKSEIFDDQFSVERPDGSNFTLKIRSTKLEDSAMYFCASTGFNEQYFGPGTRLTVT.

The V gene is TRBV5-1, the J gene TRBJ2-3; weak D call: TRBD2 (6 bases). Germline-derived CDR1 and CDR2 are SGHRS and YFSETQ. The germline V and J ends were trimmed by 0 bases and 1 base, with 9 bases remaining between them. The CDR3 has 15 residues. This chain's CDR3 is CASSLAGDRTDTQYF. The DNA of the CDR3 is TGCGCCAGCAGCTTGGCGGGAGATCGCACAGATACGCAGTATTTT.

The chain recombines TRBV2 with TRBJ2-7; 8 bases align to TRBD1. This CDR3 is built from 14 residues. Germline V gene lookup returns CDR1 SNHLY and CDR2 FYNNEI. J gave up 2 bases and V 6 bases, and 6 bases lay outside the gene matches. The CDR3 region has the DNA TGTGCCAGCAGCGCACAGGGGGGTCCCTACGAGCAGTACTTC. Translation gives CASSAQGGPYEQYF.

This clone was observed a handful of times. V and J are TRBV4-3 and TRBJ2-3; 7 positions match TRBD2. This CDR3 comprises 18 residues. Germline loops: CDR1 LGHNA, CDR2 YSLEER. With 0 bases clipped from V and 5 bases from J, the junction kept 14 bases outside the gene matches. CDR3 in amino acids: CASSQEGWPAGVGDTQYF. The DNA for the CDR3 is TGCGCCAGCAGCCAAGAGGGTTGGCCCGCGGGAGTTGGAGATACGCAGTATTTT.